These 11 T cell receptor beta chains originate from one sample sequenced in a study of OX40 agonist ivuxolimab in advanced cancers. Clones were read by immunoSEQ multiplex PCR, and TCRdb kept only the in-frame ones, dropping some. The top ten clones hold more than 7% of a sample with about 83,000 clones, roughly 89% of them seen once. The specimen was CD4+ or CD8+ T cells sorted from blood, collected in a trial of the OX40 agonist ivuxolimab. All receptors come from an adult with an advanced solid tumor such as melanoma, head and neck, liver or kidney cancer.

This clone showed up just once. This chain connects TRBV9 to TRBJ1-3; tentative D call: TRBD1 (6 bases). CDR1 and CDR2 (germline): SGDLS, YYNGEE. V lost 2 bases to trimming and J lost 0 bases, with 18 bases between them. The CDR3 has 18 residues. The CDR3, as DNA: TGTGCCAGCAGCGTGTCGAGAGGGGGGATGAGCTCTGGAAACACCATATATTTT. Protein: CASSVSRGGMSSGNTIYF.

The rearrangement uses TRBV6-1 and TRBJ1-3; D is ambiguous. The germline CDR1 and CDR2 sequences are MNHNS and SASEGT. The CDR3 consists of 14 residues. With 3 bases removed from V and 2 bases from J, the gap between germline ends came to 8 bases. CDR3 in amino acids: CASSDAGTGNTIYF. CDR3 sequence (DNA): TGTGCCAGCAGTGACGCGGGGACTGGAAACACCATATATTTT.

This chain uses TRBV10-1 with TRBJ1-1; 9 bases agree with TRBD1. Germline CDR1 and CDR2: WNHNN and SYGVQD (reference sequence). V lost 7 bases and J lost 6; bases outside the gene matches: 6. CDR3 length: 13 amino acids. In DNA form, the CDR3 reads TGCGCCAGCACCGGACAGGGGTACGCTGAAGCTTTCTTT. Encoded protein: CASTGQGYAEAFF.

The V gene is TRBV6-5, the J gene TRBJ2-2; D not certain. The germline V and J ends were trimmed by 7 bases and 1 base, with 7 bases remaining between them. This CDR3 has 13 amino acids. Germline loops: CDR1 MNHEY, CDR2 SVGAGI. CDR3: CASKARNTGELFF. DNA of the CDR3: TGTGCCAGCAAGGCCCGGAACACCGGGGAGCTGTTTTTT.

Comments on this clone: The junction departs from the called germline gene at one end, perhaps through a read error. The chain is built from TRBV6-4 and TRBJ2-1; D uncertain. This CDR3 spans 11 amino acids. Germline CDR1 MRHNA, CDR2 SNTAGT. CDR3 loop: CASSPTYSRVF. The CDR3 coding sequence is TGTGCCAGCAGCCCGACTTATTCAAGGGTCTTC.

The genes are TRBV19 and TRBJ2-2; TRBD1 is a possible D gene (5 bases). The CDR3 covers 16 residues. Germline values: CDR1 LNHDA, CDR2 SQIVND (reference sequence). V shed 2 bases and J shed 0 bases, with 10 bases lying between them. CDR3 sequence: CASSILTDPNTGELFF. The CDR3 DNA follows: TGTGCCAGTAGTATATTGACAGACCCGAACACCGGGGAGCTGTTTTTT. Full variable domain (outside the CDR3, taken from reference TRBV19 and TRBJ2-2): DGGITQSPKYLFRKEGQNVTLSCEQNLNHDAMYWYRQDPGQGLRLIYYSQIVNDFQKGDIAEGYSVSREKKESFPLTVTSAQKNPTAFYLCASSILTDPNTGELFFGEGSRLTVL.

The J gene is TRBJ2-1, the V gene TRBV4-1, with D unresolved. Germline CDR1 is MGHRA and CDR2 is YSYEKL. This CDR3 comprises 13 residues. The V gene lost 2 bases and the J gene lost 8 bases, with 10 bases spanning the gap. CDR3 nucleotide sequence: TGCGCCAGCAGCCAAAGGAGCAGCGATGAGCAGTTCTTC. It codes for CASSQRSSDEQFF.

In DNA form, the CDR3 reads TGCGCCAGCAGCCAGGCTAGGACAGGGAATGAGCAGTTCTTC. Translation gives CASSQARTGNEQFF. This sequence joins TRBV4-1 and TRBJ2-1; TRBD1 matches 8 bases. After removal of 3 bases from V and 7 bases from J, the junction contained 5 bases not matched to a gene. This CDR3 has 14 amino acids. Germline CDR1 MGHRA, CDR2 YSYEKL.

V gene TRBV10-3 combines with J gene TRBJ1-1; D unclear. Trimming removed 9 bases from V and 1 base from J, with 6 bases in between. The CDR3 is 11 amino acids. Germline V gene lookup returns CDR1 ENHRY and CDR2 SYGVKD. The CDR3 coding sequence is TGTGCCATATTAGAGAACACTGAAGCTTTCTTT. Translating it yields CAILENTEAFF.

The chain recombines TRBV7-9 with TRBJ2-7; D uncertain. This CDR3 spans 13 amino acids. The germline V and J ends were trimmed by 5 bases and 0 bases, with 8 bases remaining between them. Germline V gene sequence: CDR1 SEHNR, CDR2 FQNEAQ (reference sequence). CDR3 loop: CASSPESSYEQYF. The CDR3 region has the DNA TGTGCCAGCAGCCCCGAGAGCTCCTACGAGCAGTACTTC.

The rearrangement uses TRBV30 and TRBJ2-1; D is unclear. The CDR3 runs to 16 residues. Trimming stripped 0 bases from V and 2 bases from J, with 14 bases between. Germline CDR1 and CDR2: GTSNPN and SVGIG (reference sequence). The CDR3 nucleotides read TGTGCCTGGAGTGTAAGGCAGTACAAAACCTACAATGAGCAGTTCTTC. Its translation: CAWSVRQYKTYNEQFF.